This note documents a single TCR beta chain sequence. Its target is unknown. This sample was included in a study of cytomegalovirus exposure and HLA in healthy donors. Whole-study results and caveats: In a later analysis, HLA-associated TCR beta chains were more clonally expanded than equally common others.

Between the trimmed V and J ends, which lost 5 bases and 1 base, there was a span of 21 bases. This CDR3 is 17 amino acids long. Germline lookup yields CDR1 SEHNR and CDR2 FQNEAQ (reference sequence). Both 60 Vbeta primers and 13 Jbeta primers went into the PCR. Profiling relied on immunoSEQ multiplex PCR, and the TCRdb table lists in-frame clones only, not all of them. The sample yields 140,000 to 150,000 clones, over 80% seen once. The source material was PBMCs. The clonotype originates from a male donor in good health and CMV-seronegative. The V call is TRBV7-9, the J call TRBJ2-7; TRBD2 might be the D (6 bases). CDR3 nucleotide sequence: TGTGCCAGCAGCGAATTCCCGGAGGGTAGGTTTTCCTACGAGCAGTACTTC. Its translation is CASSEFPEGRFSYEQYF.